This T cell receptor (beta chain) is drawn from a study of PD-L1 blockade in urothelial cancer. The CDR3 extends over 13 amino acids. V was trimmed by 4 bases and J by 3 bases, leaving 10 bases between them. CDR1 is MNHNS and CDR2 is SASEGT in the germline V gene. The time point was: peripheral blood 6 weeks after treatment start. TCRdb's copy holds only in-frame clones and misses some; the assay was immunoSEQ multiplex PCR. The data contain some 31,000 clones, about 80% of them seen just once; the ten biggest clones take up approximately 3.5%. This specimen was PBMCs, taken around atezolizumab (anti-PD-L1) treatment. The V gene is TRBV6-1, the J gene TRBJ2-7, with D possibly being TRBD1 (6 bases). This TCR came from a man in his 70s with urothelial cancer. The CDR3 sequence: CASSGGQYYEQYF. The DNA for the CDR3 is TGTGCCAGCAGTGGGGGACAATACTACGAGCAGTACTTC.